The clone carrying this TCR beta chain has more than one count but fewer than ten. Looked up from germline, CDR1 is SGHRS and CDR2 is YFSETQ. Trimming took 2 bases from V and 0 from J; bases not matched to a gene: 4. CDR3 length: 16 residues. Authors' analysis steps: Estimation of nucleated cell counts relied on the amplification of reference gene primers. Method: immunoSEQ multiplex PCR; TCRdb's copy keeps in-frame clones and lacks some. V and J calls and clone size are those listed in that table; D and trimming were worked out from the DNA. The sample lists under 100,000 clones; around four fifths were seen once. These data are taken from a study of blood T cell repertoires in COVID-19. Study overall: Some COVID-19 samples were acute and others convalescent; all came from the United States, Italy and Spain.

The source is a woman in her 70s with acute or convalescent COVID-19. The rearrangement links TRBV5-1 to TRBJ1-3; 8 bases align to TRBD1. The specimen was peripheral blood. CDR3 DNA sequence: TGCGCCAGCAGCTTTACAGGGGGATACTCTGGAAACACCATATATTTT. It translates to CASSFTGGYSGNTIYF.